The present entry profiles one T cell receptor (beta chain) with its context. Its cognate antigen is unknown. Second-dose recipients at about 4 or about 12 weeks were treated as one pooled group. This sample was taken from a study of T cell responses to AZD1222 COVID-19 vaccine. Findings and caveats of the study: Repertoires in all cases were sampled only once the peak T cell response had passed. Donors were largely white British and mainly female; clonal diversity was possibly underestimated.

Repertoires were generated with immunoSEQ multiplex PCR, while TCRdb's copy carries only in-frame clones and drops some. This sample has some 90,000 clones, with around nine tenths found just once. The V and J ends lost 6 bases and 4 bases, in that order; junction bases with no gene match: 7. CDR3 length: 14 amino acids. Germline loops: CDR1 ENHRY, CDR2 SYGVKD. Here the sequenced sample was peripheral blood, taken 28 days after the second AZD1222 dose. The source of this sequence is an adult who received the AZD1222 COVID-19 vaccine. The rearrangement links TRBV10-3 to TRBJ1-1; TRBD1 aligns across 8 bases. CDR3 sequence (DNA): TGTGCCATCAGAGTGGAAACAGGGGGCACTGAAGCTTTCTTT. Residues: CAIRVETGGTEAFF.